The TCR beta chain described here comes from a study of T cell repertoires in cytomegalovirus infection. Study as a whole: It was recently identified HLA-C-restricted and well-studied HLA-B-restricted CMV epitopes that the study used. A matching HLA type, together with CMV infection, was signaled by public TCR beta signatures.

The CDR3 contains 13 residues. V was clipped by 8 bases and J by 7 bases; unmatched bases: 9. Germline V gives CDR1 SEHNR, CDR2 FQNEAQ (reference sequence). Concerning this clonotype itself: Its antigen is unknown.

TCRdb re-analysed the reads in MiXCR, keeping a single row per CDR3 protein. This sample has about 310,000 distinct CDR3 sequences, with approximately 25% found just once. The chain employs TRBV7-9 and TRBJ1-1; 8 positions match TRBD1. Specimen: cultured PBMCs, collected from culture after CMV antigen stimulation. The receptor was derived from a human donor in good health (CMV status not recorded). Some clones in this sample may be carry-over from other donors' samples. CDR3 sequence (DNA): TGTGCCAGCCTCGGACAGGGATTAGGTGAAGCTTTCTTT. This encodes CASLGQGLGEAFF.